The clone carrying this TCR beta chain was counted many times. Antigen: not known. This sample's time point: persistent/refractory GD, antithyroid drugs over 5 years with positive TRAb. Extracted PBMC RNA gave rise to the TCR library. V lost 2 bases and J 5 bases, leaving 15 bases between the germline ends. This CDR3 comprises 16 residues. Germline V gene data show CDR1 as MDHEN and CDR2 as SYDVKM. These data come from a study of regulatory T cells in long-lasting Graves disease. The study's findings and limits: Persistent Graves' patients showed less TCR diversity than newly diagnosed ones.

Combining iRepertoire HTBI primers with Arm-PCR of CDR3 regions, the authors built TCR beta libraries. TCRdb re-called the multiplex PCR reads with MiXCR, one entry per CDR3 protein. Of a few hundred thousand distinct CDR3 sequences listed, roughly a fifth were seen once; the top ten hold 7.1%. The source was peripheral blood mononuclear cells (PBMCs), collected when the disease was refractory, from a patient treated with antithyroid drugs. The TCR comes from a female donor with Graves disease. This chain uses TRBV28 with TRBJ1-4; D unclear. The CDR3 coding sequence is TGTGCCAGCAGTTTACTGGTGCGGGCCGAGAATGAAAAACTGTTTTTT. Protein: CASSLLVRAENEKLFF.